Following are 21 T cell receptor beta chains from one sample sequenced in a study of cytomegalovirus exposure and HLA in healthy donors. This PCR relied on a set of 60 Vbeta primers and 13 Jbeta primers. Profiling relied on immunoSEQ multiplex PCR, and the TCRdb table lists in-frame clones only, not all of them. The sample has some 200,000 clones; about 77% are singletons. Specimen: PBMCs. The receptors originated from a woman in her 30s in good health and CMV-seronegative.

In DNA, the CDR3 is TGCGCCAGCAGCCCGGGAGGGACCCAAGAGACCCAGTACTTC. This translates into CASSPGGTQETQYF. J is TRBJ2-5 and V is TRBV5-1; 8 nucleotides match TRBD2. Per the germline V gene, CDR1 is SGHRS and CDR2 is YFSETQ. With V trimmed by 4 bases and J by 1 base, 3 bases remained unmatched. This CDR3 comprises 14 residues.

V gene TRBV2 combines with J gene TRBJ2-7; 14 bases are a match to TRBD2. The CDR3 runs to 15 residues. CDR1 is SNHLY, CDR2 FYNNEI, per germline. Trimming took 6 bases from V and 4 from J; bases not matched to a gene: 5. The CDR3 DNA follows: TGTGCCAGCAGAGCAGGACTAGCGGGAGGATACGAGCAGTACTTC. It translates to CASRAGLAGGYEQYF.

This chain links TRBV29-1 with TRBJ2-3, with D uncertain. Germline CDR1 and CDR2: SQVTM and ANQGSEA. The CDR3 is made up of 14 amino acids. Deletions cut 5 bases from V and 1 base from J, with 13 bases between. The CDR3 region is CSVRSGAGTDTQYF. CDR3 sequence (DNA): TGCAGCGTTCGATCCGGAGCCGGCACAGATACGCAGTATTTT.

In this sample, this clone turned up a few times. This chain connects TRBV13 to TRBJ1-1; D uncertain. Trimming took 1 base from V and 0 from J, leaving 9 bases between them. This CDR3 has 15 amino acids. Per germline, CDR1 PRHDT and CDR2 FYEKMQ (reference sequence). The CDR3 DNA reads TGTGCCAGCAGCTTAGTCGGAGGGATGAACACTGAAGCTTTCTTT. Translated: CASSLVGGMNTEAFF.

This clone was seen only a few times. The chain couples TRBV30 to TRBJ1-4, with TRBD1 identical over 10 bases. Germline V gene sequence: CDR1 GTSNPN, CDR2 SVGIG (reference sequence). This CDR3 has 13 residues. V gave up 4 bases and J gave up 8 bases; unmatched junction bases: 4. Here the CDR3 DNA reads TGTGCCTGGAACCGGGACAGGGGAGAAAAACTGTTTTTT. The encoded protein is CAWNRDRGEKLFF.

In its sample, this clone was seen once. The V and J genes are TRBV18 and TRBJ1-2, with 7 bases that match TRBD1. The CDR3 loop spans 15 amino acids. Losses at the gene ends were 6 bases for V and 8 bases for J; bases not matched to a gene: 15. Germline CDR1 KGHSH, CDR2 LQKENI. DNA of the CDR3: TGTGCCAGCTCTCGGGGACAGCTTTTCTCTGGCGGCTACACCTTC. Amino acids: CASSRGQLFSGGYTF.

Concerning this clone: At one end the junction does not follow the germline gene, possibly because of a read error. This chain uses TRBV7-9 with TRBJ1-1, with 7 positions matching TRBD1. Germline CDR1 is SEHNR and CDR2 is FQNEAQ (reference sequence). The CDR3 extends over 14 amino acids. DNA of the CDR3: TGTGCCAGCACCTTACAGGGGCCGAACACTGAAGCTTTCTTT. Translation: CASTLQGPNTEAFF.

Only one count was recorded for this clone. The chain uses TRBV11-2 and TRBJ1-1; D gene uncertain. Germline CDR1 and CDR2: SGHAT and FQNNGV. V dropped 5 bases and J dropped 6 bases, with 13 bases sitting between them. CDR3 length: 13 residues. This CDR3 is CASSIIRRSEAFF. The CDR3 coding sequence is TGTGCCAGCAGCATAATTCGCAGATCTGAAGCTTTCTTT.

This rearrangement joins TRBV9 to TRBJ2-7, with D unclear. Between the trimmed V and J ends, which lost 0 bases and 3 bases, there was a span of 10 bases. Germline V CDR1 and CDR2: SGDLS, YYNGEE. The CDR3 sequence is 14 residues long. The CDR3 region has the DNA TGTGCCAGCAGCGTAGTCGACGGAGACTACGAGCAGTACTTC. Its protein product is CASSVVDGDYEQYF.

Of note for this clone: Its ends do not fully match the called genes, so a read error is possible. The V and J genes are TRBV20-1 and TRBJ1-2, with D tentatively TRBD1 (5 bases). Germline V CDR1 and CDR2: DFQATT, SNEGSKA (reference sequence). The CDR3 is made up of 11 amino acids. In DNA, the CDR3 is TGCAGTGTAGGGGAGGGGTATGGCTACCCCTTC. This sequence encodes CSVGEGYGYPF.

J is TRBJ2-1 and V is TRBV6-1, with D perhaps matching TRBD2 (6 bases). Trimming stripped 0 bases from V and 3 bases from J, with 12 bases between. Per the germline V gene, CDR1 is MNHNS and CDR2 is SASEGT. There are 16 residues in the CDR3. CDR3 sequence reads: CASSEARGSFYNEQFF. DNA for the CDR3: TGTGCCAGCAGTGAAGCGCGGGGTTCCTTCTACAATGAGCAGTTCTTC.

The chain links TRBV6-4 to TRBJ2-1; 9 bases match TRBD2. Germline CDR1 and CDR2: MRHNA and SNTAGT. CDR3 size: 17 residues. After removal of 5 bases from V and 4 bases from J, the junction contained 12 bases not matched to a gene. The CDR3 spells CASSRRAGGWLYNEQFF. The CDR3 bases are TGTGCCAGCAGTAGACGAGCGGGAGGCTGGCTATACAATGAGCAGTTCTTC.

This rearrangement joins TRBV5-1 to TRBJ1-1; 9 nucleotides match TRBD1. There are 15 residues in the CDR3. CDR1 and CDR2 from the germline V gene are SGHRS and YFSETQ. V shed 4 bases, J shed 8 bases, and the junction held 12 bases outside the gene matches. The CDR3 DNA is TGCGCCAGCAGCCCCAACCCAACCGGACAGGGGGAAGCTTTCTTT. Amino acids: CASSPNPTGQGEAFF.

For the CDR3, the DNA is TGTGCCAGCAGTCTCCTTCAGGATTCGGGGTGGTACTTC. Amino acids: CASSLLQDSGWYF. The chain is built from TRBV27 and TRBJ2-7; TRBD2 is a possible D gene (5 bases). Germline CDR1 and CDR2: MNHEY and SMNVEV (reference sequence). V was pared by 5 bases and J by 12 bases, with 20 bases between. This CDR3 contains 13 residues.

This clone appeared a few times. CDR3 region: CASSLNLGRTEAFF. CDR3 nucleotides: TGTGCCAGCAGCTTAAATCTGGGGCGGACTGAAGCTTTCTTT. This chain uses TRBV11-1 with TRBJ1-1, with a weak D call TRBD1 (5 bases). The CDR3 sequence is 14 residues long. V was pared by 2 bases and J by 5 bases, with 12 bases between. Germline CDR1 reads SGHAT; CDR2 reads FQDESV (reference sequence).

This rearrangement joins TRBV6-1 to TRBJ1-5, with 7 bases identical to TRBD1. V was pared by 6 bases and J by 5 bases, with 10 bases of the junction left unmatched. CDR1 and CDR2 from the germline V gene are MNHNS and SASEGT. The CDR3 has 15 amino acids. The CDR3 DNA sequence: TGTGCCAGCAGCCACAGGACAGGCCGTGATCAGCCCCAGCATTTT. Protein: CASSHRTGRDQPQHF.

Of note for this clone: The junction differs from germline at one of its ends, possibly a read error. V and J are TRBV6-5 and TRBJ1-4; a possible D gene is TRBD1 (5 bases). Per the germline V gene, CDR1 is MNHEY and CDR2 is SVGAGI. This CDR3 is 15 amino acids long. Written as DNA, the CDR3 is TGTGCCAGCAGTTACTCTTTGGGGACTAATGATAAACTGTTTTTT. This sequence encodes CASSYSLGTNDKLFF.

The chain joins TRBV19 to TRBJ2-2; 7 bases agree with TRBD1. This CDR3 contains 17 residues. The ends lost 4 bases at V and 5 bases at J; junction bases unmatched: 13. Germline V lookup: CDR1 LNHDA, CDR2 SQIVND (reference sequence). CDR3: CASSKGATGKPTGELFF. CDR3 DNA sequence: TGTGCCAGTAGTAAAGGAGCGACAGGGAAACCTACCGGGGAGCTGTTTTTT. The variable domain in full, completed from reference TRBV19 and TRBJ2-2, reads DGGITQSPKYLFRKEGQNVTLSCEQNLNHDAMYWYRQDPGQGLRLIYYSQIVNDFQKGDIAEGYSVSREKKESFPLTVTSAQKNPTAFYLCASSKGATGKPTGELFFGEGSRLTVL.

Here the CDR3 DNA reads TGTGCCAGCTCACTTATCTCCTACGAGCAGTACTTC. It specifies CASSLISYEQYF. The chain uses TRBV18 and TRBJ2-7, with D uncertain. The length of the CDR3 is 12 residues. From germline, CDR1 is KGHSH and CDR2 LQKENI. Trimming took 4 bases from V and 0 from J, leaving 4 bases between them. The complete variable domain, with remaining parts taken from reference TRBV18 and TRBJ2-7, reads NAGVMQNPRHLVRRRGQEARLRCSPMKGHSHVYWYRQLPEEGLKFMVYLQKENIIDESGMPKERFSAEFPKEGPSILRIQQVVRGDSAAYFCASSLISYEQYFGPGTRLTVT.

The rearrangement joins TRBV27 to TRBJ1-1; D not resolved. V was clipped by 4 bases and J by 4 bases, with 13 bases between them. CDR1 is MNHEY and CDR2 is SMNVEV in the germline V gene (reference sequence). CDR3 length: 14 amino acids. CDR3 sequence (DNA): TGTGCCAGCAGTTCGCCACTACATGGCACTGAAGCTTTCTTT. Protein: CASSSPLHGTEAFF.

This chain joins TRBV6-5 and TRBJ2-7; D gene ambiguous. The V and J ends lost 5 bases and 4 bases respectively, with 9 bases between them. This CDR3 comprises 12 residues. Germline loops: CDR1 MNHEY, CDR2 SVGAGI. CDR3 in DNA: TGTGCCAGCAGTCCCTCCGGGTACGAGCAGTACTTC. Its protein is CASSPSGYEQYF.